The source of this T cell receptor beta chain is a study of blood T cell repertoires in COVID-19. Study information: COVID-19 samples, acute and convalescent, were from the United States, Italy and Spain.

Seattle patients were enrolled during active infection and followed longitudinally. In the study's own analysis: Using reference gene primer amplification, nucleated cell counts were estimated. Some clones are missing from TCRdb's copy, which holds only in-frame ones; the method was immunoSEQ multiplex PCR. That table furnishes V, J and clone size, whereas the DNA furnished D and trimming. The table records roughly 110,000 clones, 76% of them present only once. V was trimmed by 2 bases and J by 0 bases, leaving 5 bases between them. The CDR3 is made up of 14 amino acids. Germline loops: CDR1 LNHDA, CDR2 SQIVND (reference sequence).

This clonotype was obtained from a man older than 75 with COVID-19, enrolled during active disease. V usage is TRBV19 and J usage is TRBJ2-1, with D unclear. The sample was peripheral blood. The CDR3 DNA is TGTGCCAGTAGTATATCCAGCTCCTACAATGAGCAGTTCTTC. Translation: CASSISSSYNEQFF.